The T cell receptor beta chain described here comes from a study of CD8+ T cells in alopecia areata. The CDR3 spans 14 residues. The germline V gene has CDR1 MNHEY and CDR2 SVGAGI. V shed 2 bases, J shed 5 bases, and the junction held 2 bases outside the gene matches. The authors extracted RNA and reverse transcribed it into cDNA as the sequencing template. Here immunoSEQ multiplex PCR was the method, and the copy in TCRdb shows in-frame clones only, minus some. The sample has approximately 150,000 clones, 55% seen once. The sequenced sample was CD4+ T cells sorted from blood. This chain joins TRBV6-5 and TRBJ2-1, with TRBD2 matching 8 bases. The receptor was isolated from a human donor in good health. The CDR3 spells CASSYVAGNNEQFF. The CDR3 DNA reads TGTGCCAGCAGTTACGTAGCGGGGAACAATGAGCAGTTCTTC.